The rows below give T cell receptor beta chains drawn from one sample of a study of blood T cell repertoires in COVID-19. The repertoire was sequenced with immunoSEQ multiplex PCR; TCRdb's copy has only in-frame clones and lacks some. The data hold about 390,000 clones, with over 75% observed a single time. The sequenced sample was peripheral blood. The source is a woman aged 55-70 years with COVID-19, enrolled during active disease. Both conserved end residues are part of each CDR3. Each record gives: V gene, D gene, clone size, J gene, CDR3 DNA, CDR3 protein. The D gene is left open where the match is weak. Size is omitted from some rows. Given values are once, few, many or a class for expanded clones.

V: TRBV19
D: .
size: .
J: TRBJ1-2
DNA: TGTGCCAGTAGTATCCAAACAGGATTCCCTAACTATGGCTACACCTTC
CDR3: CASSIQTGFPNYGYTF

V: TRBV5-1
D: TRBD2
size: .
J: TRBJ2-5
DNA: TGCGCCAGCCGCCAGCGGGGGGATTGGGAGACCCAGTACTTC
CDR3: CASRQRGDWETQYF

V: TRBV6-6
D: .
size: .
J: TRBJ2-3
DNA: TGTGCCAGCGCTAGGACAGCCACAGATACGCAGTATTTT
CDR3: CASARTATDTQYF

V: TRBV7-9
D: .
size: .
J: TRBJ1-6
DNA: TGTGCCAGCAGCTCGGGGATTACAGGGATAACACCCCTCCACTTT
CDR3: CASSSGITGITPLHF

V: TRBV10-3
D: TRBD2
size: .
J: TRBJ2-1
DNA: TGTGCCATCAGCACCGGGACTAGCGATTTCAATGAGCAGTTCTTC
CDR3: CAISTGTSDFNEQFF

V: TRBV5-4
D: .
size: once
J: TRBJ2-5
DNA: TGTGCCAGCAGTCCCCGGGGGACGGAGACCCAGTACTTC
CDR3: CASSPRGTETQYF

V: TRBV6-1
D: TRBD1
size: .
J: TRBJ1-1
DNA: TGTGCCAGCAGTGATGCAGGGGGCGCTTTATTATCTGAAGCTTTCTTT
CDR3: CASSDAGGALLSEAFF

V: TRBV6-6
D: .
size: few
J: TRBJ2-3
DNA: TGTGCCAACCGGGACTCCCGGGGTACGCAGTATTTT
CDR3: CANRDSRGTQYF

V: TRBV18
D: TRBD1
size: .
J: TRBJ1-5
DNA: TGTGCCAGCTCACCGGACAGGGGCAATCAGCCCCAGCATTTT
CDR3: CASSPDRGNQPQHF

V: TRBV7-3
D: TRBD2
size: .
J: TRBJ2-3
DNA: TGTGCCAGCAGCCCAAGACTAGCGGGAATCACAGATACGCAGTATTTT
CDR3: CASSPRLAGITDTQYF

V: TRBV6-1
D: .
size: .
J: TRBJ2-7
DNA: TGTGCCAGCAGTGAGTCCGGGGTTACAGGGAACGACGAGCAGTACTTC
CDR3: CASSESGVTGNDEQYF

V: TRBV7-8
D: .
size: once
J: TRBJ2-3
DNA: TGTGCCAGCAGCTTAGCGGGCCGTCTTGATACGCAGTATTTT
CDR3: CASSLAGRLDTQYF

V: TRBV5-5
D: TRBD1
size: .
J: TRBJ1-1
DNA: TGTGCCAGCAGGTTGGGACAGGGGGCTGAAGCTTTCTTT
CDR3: CASRLGQGAEAFF

V: TRBV25-1
D: .
size: .
J: TRBJ2-1
DNA: TGTGCCAGCAGGTCTCCGGGAGCTAATGAGCAGTTCTTC
CDR3: CASRSPGANEQFF

V: TRBV10-3
D: TRBD1
size: .
J: TRBJ2-5
DNA: TGTGCCATCAGTGGAGACAGGGGGAAAGAGACCCAGTACTTC
CDR3: CAISGDRGKETQYF

V: TRBV7-3
D: .
size: once
J: TRBJ2-2
DNA: TGTGCCAGCAGCTTAATTCCAGCGAACACCGGGGAGCTGTTTTTT
CDR3: CASSLIPANTGELFF

V: TRBV5-6
D: .
size: .
J: TRBJ2-5
DNA: TGTGCCAGCAGCTTTCGGGAGACCCAGTACTTC
CDR3: CASSFRETQYF

V: TRBV7-9
D: TRBD1
size: .
J: TRBJ1-3
DNA: TGTGCCAGCAGCTTCACCGGGACAGGGGTCTCTGGAAACACCATATATTTT
CDR3: CASSFTGTGVSGNTIYF

V: TRBV7-2
D: TRBD1
size: .
J: TRBJ1-5
DNA: TGTGCCAGCAGCTCCCGGGACAGGGTTCAGCCCCAGCATTTT
CDR3: CASSSRDRVQPQHF

V: TRBV2
D: .
size: .
J: TRBJ2-6
DNA: TGTGCCAGCAGTAACCCCGGAGTGACTGGGGCCAACGTCCTGACTTTC
CDR3: CASSNPGVTGANVLTF

V: TRBV30
D: .
size: .
J: TRBJ1-1
DNA: TGTGCCTGGAAGCGACCGAACACTGAAGCTTTCTTT
CDR3: CAWKRPNTEAFF

V: TRBV5-8
D: .
size: .
J: TRBJ1-1
DNA: TGTGCCAGCAGGAGGGGGTCTGCCATGAACACTGAAGCTTTCTTT
CDR3: CASRRGSAMNTEAFF

V: TRBV21-1
D: .
size: .
J: TRBJ2-4
DNA: TGTGCCAGCAGCAAGCTGGAGCGGCGAGCCAAAAACATTCAGTACTTC
CDR3: CASSKLERRAKNIQYF

V: TRBV7-8
D: TRBD2
size: .
J: TRBJ2-3
DNA: TGTGCCAGCAGCTTACCAGGACTAGCGGGGGAGATGCAGTATTTT
CDR3: CASSLPGLAGEMQYF

V: TRBV10-2
D: .
size: .
J: TRBJ1-6
DNA: TGCGCCAGCAGTGAAGCCAGGGCGTATAATTCACCCCTCCACTTT
CDR3: CASSEARAYNSPLHF

V: TRBV7-9
D: .
size: .
J: TRBJ2-3
DNA: TGTGCCAGCAGCCCCGATACAGACACAGATACGCAGTATTTT
CDR3: CASSPDTDTDTQYF

V: TRBV14
D: .
size: .
J: TRBJ1-2
DNA: TGTGCCAGCAGCCCCCTATCGGGGTCGCACTATGGCTACACCTTC
CDR3: CASSPLSGSHYGYTF

V: TRBV4-2
D: .
size: few
J: TRBJ2-1
DNA: TGTGCCAGCAGCCAAGGGGACGGGGGAAACTACAATGAGCAGTTCTTC
CDR3: CASSQGDGGNYNEQFF

V: TRBV30
D: TRBD1
size: .
J: TRBJ1-2
DNA: TGTGCCTGGAGTTCACCGGGACAGGGGCCGTGGTATGGCTACACCTTC
CDR3: CAWSSPGQGPWYGYTF

V: TRBV14
D: .
size: .
J: TRBJ1-5
DNA: TGTGCCAGCAGCCAAGCAGGGGGCAATCAGCCCCAGCATTTT
CDR3: CASSQAGGNQPQHF

V: TRBV24-1
D: .
size: .
J: TRBJ2-2
DNA: TGTGCCACCAGTGCCATGGGGGCGGGCACCGGGGAGCTGTTTTTT
CDR3: CATSAMGAGTGELFF

V: TRBV5-4
D: .
size: .
J: TRBJ1-2
DNA: TGTGCCAGCAGCAAGACGGGAAGCGTTAACTATGGCTACACCTTC
CDR3: CASSKTGSVNYGYTF

V: TRBV27
D: .
size: .
J: TRBJ2-1
DNA: TGTGCCAGCCAAGGGGTTCCCTCCTACAATGAGCAGTTCTTC
CDR3: CASQGVPSYNEQFF

V: TRBV19
D: TRBD1
size: .
J: TRBJ2-1
DNA: TGTGCCAGTACTGGGACAGAGGACAATGAGCAGTTCTTC
CDR3: CASTGTEDNEQFF

V: TRBV28
D: TRBD1
size: once
J: TRBJ1-4
DNA: TGTGCCAGCAGTTTAGTGCAGGGGGCGACTAATGAAAAACTGTTTTTT
CDR3: CASSLVQGATNEKLFF

V: TRBV6-7
D: .
size: .
J: TRBJ2-5
DNA: TGTGCCAGCAGCAATCTCGGGACTTCCCAAGAGACCCAGTACTTC
CDR3: CASSNLGTSQETQYF

V: TRBV5-1
D: TRBD2
size: .
J: TRBJ2-1
DNA: TGCGCCAGCAGCCCGGAGCGGGGGGGCCCGGATGAGCAGTTCTTC
CDR3: CASSPERGGPDEQFF

V: TRBV11-2
D: .
size: .
J: TRBJ2-1
DNA: TGTGCCAGCACCCTGATAGGGGGCTACAATGAGCAGTTCTTC
CDR3: CASTLIGGYNEQFF

V: TRBV27
D: TRBD2
size: .
J: TRBJ2-7
DNA: TGTGCCAGCAGTCCCGACCGACTAGCGGGGGGCCTAAACTACGAGCAGTACTTC
CDR3: CASSPDRLAGGLNYEQYF

V: TRBV5-1
D: TRBD2
size: .
J: TRBJ2-1
DNA: TGCGCCAGCAGCTTACTAAGCGGGGGCACCGGGGATGAGCAGTTCTTC
CDR3: CASSLLSGGTGDEQFF

V: TRBV5-1
D: TRBD1
size: .
J: TRBJ2-6
DNA: TGCGCCAGCGGACAGGGGGCCTCTGGGGCCAACGTCCTGACTTTC
CDR3: CASGQGASGANVLTF

V: TRBV4-2
D: .
size: few
J: TRBJ1-1
DNA: TGTGCCAGCAGCCAAGATGGAGAAGGGAACACTGAAGCTTTCTTT
CDR3: CASSQDGEGNTEAFF

V: TRBV3-1/TRBV3-2
D: .
size: .
J: TRBJ2-3
DNA: TGTGCCAGCAGCCATTTGCAGGCGCAGTATTTT
CDR3: CASSHLQAQYF

V: TRBV24-1
D: .
size: .
J: TRBJ1-3
DNA: TGTGCCACCAGTGATCCCTCAGGGACTTCTGGAAACACCATATATTTT
CDR3: CATSDPSGTSGNTIYF

V: TRBV25-1
D: TRBD1
size: .
J: TRBJ1-4
DNA: TGTGCCAGCAGTGTACAGGGGGAAGGAAAACTGTTTTTT
CDR3: CASSVQGEGKLFF

V: TRBV2
D: .
size: .
J: TRBJ1-2
DNA: TGTGCCAGCAGGGCACAACGAGCAGGCTATGGCTACACCTTC
CDR3: CASRAQRAGYGYTF

V: TRBV28
D: .
size: .
J: TRBJ1-5
DNA: TGTGCCAGCAGTTTGGCGGGGAGGCCCAATCAGCCCCAGCATTTT
CDR3: CASSLAGRPNQPQHF

V: TRBV14
D: .
size: .
J: TRBJ2-7
DNA: TGTGCCAGCAGCCATGGCGGAAAGCAGTACTTC
CDR3: CASSHGGKQYF

V: TRBV2
D: .
size: once
J: TRBJ1-1
DNA: TGTGCCAGCAGGATCCTCGGGGGAGGGATGGGGACTGAAGCTTTCTTT
CDR3: CASRILGGGMGTEAFF